The clone carrying this T cell receptor (beta chain) was observed a handful of times. Its antigen is unidentified. The CDR3 loop spans 14 amino acids. V shed 4 bases and J shed 6 bases, with 16 bases lying between them. CDR1 SGHRS and CDR2 YFSETQ come from the germline V gene. This record comes from a study of response to subunit inactivated influenza vaccine. Study-wide findings and caveats: Few additional T cells are recruited per seasonal influenza vaccination, authors suggested.

TCRdb used MiXCR to reprocess the RT-PCR reads, holding one entry per CDR3 protein. The table shows 560,000 or so distinct CDR3 sequences, with approximately 7.1% occurring only once. The input for sequencing was PBMCs from blood, taken less than 30 months after vaccination. The TCR was taken from a man aged 50 to 69 who received an inactivated influenza vaccine. This chain links TRBV5-1 with TRBJ1-1; D not certain. DNA for the CDR3: TGCGCCAGCAGCAGGACCGGGAGGGCCCCTGAAGCTTTCTTT. Translating it yields CASSRTGRAPEAFF.